This entry lists 23 T cell receptor beta chains sequenced from one sample in a study of cytomegalovirus exposure and HLA in healthy donors. The PCR was carried out with 60 Vbeta primers and 13 Jbeta primers. Some clones are missing from TCRdb's copy, which holds only in-frame ones; the method was immunoSEQ multiplex PCR. There are some 130,000 clones in the sample; roughly four fifths occur only once, and 2% lies in the top ten. Sequencing used PBMCs. The receptor source for this set is a man aged 25 to 40 in good health and CMV-seronegative.

The chain has TRBV28 and TRBJ1-2; no firm D call. This CDR3 is 13 amino acids long. Germline CDR1 is MDHEN and CDR2 is SYDVKM. The V end was cut by 6 bases, the J end by 7 bases, with 15 bases between. DNA for the CDR3: TGTGCCAGCAGCTCAAACCTTCTAGGTGGCTACACCTTC. Translating it yields CASSSNLLGGYTF.

The chain couples TRBV5-1 to TRBJ1-2; D is undetermined. CDR1 and CDR2 from the germline V gene are SGHRS and YFSETQ. Trimming cost V 7 bases and J 4 bases, with 17 bases left between them. The CDR3 runs to 14 residues. CDR3 residues: CASRPGLSSYGYTF. In DNA form, the CDR3 reads TGCGCCAGCCGGCCAGGACTCTCTAGCTATGGCTACACCTTC.

The count of this clone is one. The chain couples TRBV6-4 to TRBJ1-5; D ambiguous. The CDR3 length is 13 residues. Germline assignment: CDR1 MRHNA and CDR2 SNTAGT. The ends were cut back, 3 bases at V and 1 base at J, with 4 bases in the middle. CDR3 in amino acids: CASSESSNQPQHF. CDR3 nucleotide sequence: TGTGCCAGCAGTGAGTCGAGCAATCAGCCCCAGCATTTT.

This clone was seen a handful of times. The gene calls are TRBV12-2 and TRBJ2-2; TRBD2, the D gene given by the table, was not confirmed from the DNA. TRBV12-2 has pseudogene status. The CDR3 contains 23 residues. CDR3 coding DNA: TGTGCAAGTCGCTTCCCATCCCTAAAATCGGGACTAGCGGGAGGGCCAGGCACCGGGGAGCTGTTTTTT. It codes for CASRFPSLKSGLAGGPGTGELFF.

This rearrangement joins TRBV11-3 to TRBJ1-4; TRBD1 might be the D (5 bases). The CDR3 extends over 17 amino acids. The germline V and J ends were trimmed by 1 base and 1 base, with 13 bases remaining between them. CDR1 and CDR2 from the germline V gene are SGHNT and YENEEA. CDR3 sequence: CASSLGVGGLTNEKLFF. DNA for the CDR3: TGTGCCAGCAGCTTAGGGGTGGGGGGACTAACTAATGAAAAACTGTTTTTT.

This chain connects TRBV6-1 to TRBJ2-3; 12 nucleotides match TRBD1. The length of the CDR3 is 15 residues. Germline V gene data show CDR1 as MNHNS and CDR2 as SASEGT. V lost 7 bases and J lost 4; bases outside the gene matches: 6. The CDR3 DNA sequence: TGTGCCAGCACCACCGGGACAGGGGGCGCAGATACGCAGTATTTT. Protein product: CASTTGTGGADTQYF.

The chain recombines TRBV18 with TRBJ2-3; a weak D match, TRBD2 (6 bases). Germline V gives CDR1 KGHSH, CDR2 LQKENI. V lost 3 bases to trimming and J lost 6 bases, with 16 bases between them. The CDR3 is made up of 15 amino acids. CDR3 sequence reads: CASSPLGGVGDTQYF. The DNA for the CDR3 is TGTGCCAGCTCACCCCTGGGGGGAGTAGGTGATACGCAGTATTTT.

The gene calls are TRBV7-6 and TRBJ2-1; 7 nucleotides match TRBD2. This CDR3 comprises 16 residues. Germline V CDR1 and CDR2: SGHVS, FNYEAQ. V lost 0 bases, J lost 0 bases, and 2 bases stayed unmatched. The CDR3 nucleotides are TGTGCCAGCAGCTTAGCCCCTAGCGGCTCCTACAATGAGCAGTTCTTC. Residues: CASSLAPSGSYNEQFF.

The chain couples TRBV2 to TRBJ2-2; TRBD2 might be the D (6 bases). Germline CDR1 is SNHLY and CDR2 is FYNNEI. V shed 2 bases and J shed 6 bases, with 22 bases lying between them. The CDR3 covers 18 residues. The CDR3 coding sequence is TGTGCCAGCAGTGAATCCCTCCCCGGGAGTGTATTGGCCGGGGAGCTGTTTTTT. Its translation is CASSESLPGSVLAGELFF. Variable domain in full (rest from reference TRBV2 and TRBJ2-2): EPEVTQTPSHQVTQMGQEVILRCVPISNHLYFYWYRQILGQKVEFLVSFYNNEISEKSEIFDDQFSVERPDGSNFTLKIRSTKLEDSAMYFCASSESLPGSVLAGELFFGEGSRLTVL.

This clone was detected a few times. V and J are TRBV10-1 and TRBJ1-1, with 9 bases fitting TRBD1. The CDR3 length is 14 residues. Germline values: CDR1 WNHNN, CDR2 SYGVQD (reference sequence). Losses at the gene ends were 3 bases for V and 3 bases for J; bases not matched to a gene: 2. CDR3 DNA sequence: TGCGCCAGCAGTGAAGGACAGGGGTACACTGAAGCTTTCTTT. It encodes CASSEGQGYTEAFF.

In this sample, this clone turned up once. The chain uses TRBV6-4 and TRBJ2-1; a possible D gene is TRBD1 (6 bases). Germline V gene sequence: CDR1 MRHNA, CDR2 SNTAGT. The V end lost 2 bases, the J end lost 0 bases, and 8 bases lay between the germline ends. The CDR3 spans 15 residues. CDR3: CASSDRDNSYNEQFF. The CDR3 bases are TGTGCCAGCAGTGACCGGGACAACTCCTACAATGAGCAGTTCTTC.

The J gene is TRBJ2-5, the V gene TRBV20-1; D ambiguous. Germline CDR1 and CDR2: DFQATT and SNEGSKA (reference sequence). Deletions cut 4 bases from V and 4 bases from J, with 4 bases between. The CDR3 length is 10 residues. The CDR3 here is CSAKRETQYF. For the CDR3, the DNA is TGCAGTGCTAAGCGAGAGACCCAGTACTTC.

This chain uses TRBV9 with TRBJ2-1, with 12 positions matching TRBD2. Trimming at V came to 4 bases and at J to 8 bases, leaving 7 bases not matched to a gene. This CDR3 has 15 amino acids. The germline V gene encodes CDR1 SGDLS and CDR2 YYNGEE. The CDR3 bases are TGTGCCAGCAGCCCCCGACTAGCGGGAGTTCATGAGCAGTTCTTC. It is translated as CASSPRLAGVHEQFF.

The CDR3 DNA reads as TGTGCCAAGGGGACACTGTATAGCAATCAGCCCCAGCATTTT. Translation gives CAKGTLYSNQPQHF. The rearrangement joins TRBV28 to TRBJ1-5; tentative D call: TRBD1 (6 bases). The V end lost 10 bases, the J end lost 0 bases, and 13 bases lay between the germline ends. The germline CDR1 and CDR2 sequences are MDHEN and SYDVKM. CDR3 length: 14 amino acids.

The chain combines TRBV10-1 with TRBJ2-2; D is possibly TRBD2 (6 bases). Looked up from germline, CDR1 is WNHNN and CDR2 is SYGVQD (reference sequence). Trimming took 2 bases from V and 6 from J, leaving 7 bases between them. CDR3 size: 13 residues. The CDR3 sequence is CASSERLAGELFF. DNA for the CDR3: TGCGCCAGCAGTGAGCGACTAGCCGGGGAGCTGTTTTTT.

This clone has just a few counts. The V and J genes are TRBV7-8 and TRBJ2-1; 12 bases map to TRBD2. The CDR3 extends over 17 amino acids. V lost 4 bases to trimming and J lost 4 bases; unmatched junction nucleotides: 8. Per germline, CDR1 SGHVS and CDR2 FQNEAQ. The CDR3 spells CASSSKTSGSEYNEQFF. As DNA, the CDR3 is TGTGCCAGCAGCTCGAAGACTAGCGGGAGCGAATACAATGAGCAGTTCTTC.

The chain is built from TRBV6-1 and TRBJ2-1; the D is unclear. Germline-derived CDR1 and CDR2 are MNHNS and SASEGT. This CDR3 is 14 amino acids long. Trimming removed 6 bases at V and 5 bases at J, with 14 bases between. The CDR3 is CASRVFVNNNEQFF. The CDR3 DNA follows: TGTGCCAGCAGAGTGTTCGTAAACAACAATGAGCAGTTCTTC.

The chain combines TRBV2 with TRBJ2-7; TRBD1 matches at 8 bases. CDR3 length equals 14 residues. Germline CDR1 reads SNHLY; CDR2 reads FYNNEI. Unmatched junction bases numbered 6, after V lost 7 bases and J lost 1 base. CDR3 region: CASKVQGASYEQYF. As DNA, the CDR3 is TGTGCCAGCAAAGTCCAGGGGGCGTCCTACGAGCAGTACTTC.

This clone was recorded a few times. The chain recombines TRBV2 with TRBJ2-1; 8 nucleotides match TRBD2. Germline V CDR1 and CDR2: SNHLY, FYNNEI. The CDR3 covers 16 residues. V gave up 3 bases and J gave up 5 bases; unmatched junction bases: 9. CDR3 loop: CASSDPGRALDNEQFF. As DNA, the CDR3 is TGTGCCAGCAGTGATCCCGGGAGGGCCTTAGACAATGAGCAGTTCTTC.

The CDR3 sequence: CASSLNVVRGDGYTF. The CDR3 DNA reads as TGTGCCAGCAGCTTGAATGTGGTACGGGGGGATGGCTACACCTTC. The chain employs TRBV5-5 and TRBJ1-2, with D perhaps matching TRBD1 (5 bases). CDR1 is SGHKS, CDR2 YYEKEE, per germline (reference sequence). The CDR3 extends over 15 amino acids. V dropped 1 base and J dropped 6 bases, with 16 bases sitting between them.

The CDR3 loop is CASSLAGGVGMSLNTEAFF. The CDR3 nucleotides are TGTGCCAGCAGCTTGGCCGGAGGGGTTGGGATGAGTTTGAACACTGAAGCTTTCTTT. The chain links TRBV5-4 to TRBJ1-1, with D tentatively TRBD1 (5 bases). CDR3 length equals 19 residues. In germline, CDR1 is SGHNT, CDR2 YYREEE (reference sequence). V was pared by 0 bases and J by 0 bases, with 21 bases between. Full variable domain (missing parts from reference TRBV5-4 and TRBJ1-1): ETGVTQSPTHLIKTRGQQVTLRCSSQSGHNTVSWYQQALGQGPQFIFQYYREEENGRGNFPPRFSGLQFPNYSSELNVNALELDDSALYLCASSLAGGVGMSLNTEAFFGQGTRLTVV.

The chain is built from TRBV6-6 and TRBJ1-1, with D perhaps matching TRBD1 (6 bases). The ends were cut back, 5 bases at V and 0 bases at J, with 13 bases in the middle. CDR3 length: 15 residues. Looked up from germline, CDR1 is MNHNY and CDR2 is SVGAGI (reference sequence). Here the CDR3 reads CASSGLQGMNTEAFF. The DNA of the CDR3 is TGTGCCAGCAGTGGGTTACAGGGAATGAACACTGAAGCTTTCTTT.

The rearrangement joins TRBV27 to TRBJ2-7, with D possibly being TRBD2 (7 bases). This CDR3 region has 16 residues. Per the germline V gene, CDR1 is MNHEY and CDR2 is SMNVEV (reference sequence). V was clipped by 8 bases and J by 3 bases, with 23 bases between them. The CDR3 DNA follows: TGTGCCAGCTCCCCAAGCGGCCGGGGGGCTTTCTACGAGCAGTACTTC. It encodes CASSPSGRGAFYEQYF.